Below, 20 T cell receptor beta chains from the same sample are listed, as sequenced in a study of Ad26.COV2.S vaccination and SARS-CoV-2 variants. Indicated treatment: about 20 received Ad26.COV2.S at low or high dose, single or two shots; about five received placebo; per-sample allocation not given. Specimen acquisition occurred on day 63 following the initial vaccine or placebo injection. The method was immunoSEQ multiplex PCR; TCRdb's version includes in-frame clones alone and lacks a portion of them. The sample carries fewer than 800,000 clones, around 90% recorded once. Specimen: peripheral blood, collected in a trial of Ad26.COV2.S vaccine versus placebo. These receptor sequences come from a person between 18 and 65 years old who received the Ad26.COV2.S COVID-19 vaccine or a placebo.

This clone was recorded a few times. J is TRBJ1-5 and V is TRBV19; unclear D gene. Germline values: CDR1 LNHDA, CDR2 SQIVND (reference sequence). The CDR3 is made up of 13 amino acids. The ends were cut back, 7 bases at V and 2 bases at J, with 9 bases in the middle. The CDR3 region is CASNSVGNQPQHF. In nucleotides, the CDR3 is TGTGCCAGTAATTCAGTTGGCAATCAGCCCCAGCATTTT.

The chain uses TRBV7-9 and TRBJ1-1; D remains unclear. The CDR3 contains 14 residues. Deletions cut 3 bases from V and 0 bases from J, with 8 bases between. Germline values: CDR1 SEHNR, CDR2 FQNEAQ (reference sequence). The CDR3 DNA sequence: TGTGCCAGCAGCTTCAATACTATGAACACTGAAGCTTTCTTT. Its protein is CASSFNTMNTEAFF.

The chain carries TRBV6-5 and TRBJ2-7, with 10 bases that match TRBD1. Germline V gene data show CDR1 as MNHEY and CDR2 as SVGAGI. The CDR3 consists of 14 residues. The V segment lost 8 bases and the J segment 5 bases; nucleotides outside the gene matches: 9. DNA of the CDR3: TGTGCCAGCTCCCGACAGGGGGCGGGGAACGAGCAGTACTTC. This sequence encodes CASSRQGAGNEQYF.

V usage is TRBV18 and J usage is TRBJ1-2; possible D gene TRBD1, 5 bases. The V end was cut by 6 bases, the J end by 8 bases, with 19 bases between. Germline values: CDR1 KGHSH, CDR2 LQKENI. The CDR3 spans 14 residues. DNA for the CDR3: TGTGCCAGCTCGGGCCTTCGAGGGGATGAGGGCTACACCTTC. It yields the protein CASSGLRGDEGYTF.

The V and J genes are TRBV30 and TRBJ2-6; D is ambiguous. Germline V gene data show CDR1 as GTSNPN and CDR2 as SVGIG (reference sequence). V lost 7 bases and J lost 0, with 10 bases in between. CDR3 length equals 14 residues. Here the CDR3 reads CASKGLSGANVLTF. DNA for the CDR3: TGTGCCTCCAAAGGGCTCTCTGGGGCCAACGTCCTGACTTTC. Filled out from reference TRBV30 and TRBJ2-6, the complete variable domain reads SQTIHQWPATLVQPVGSPLSLECTVEGTSNPNLYWYRQAAGRGLQLLFYSVGIGQISSEVPQNLSASRPQDRQFILSSKKLLLSDSGFYLCASKGLSGANVLTFGAGSRLTVL.

The V and J genes are TRBV24-1 and TRBJ1-5, with 10 positions matching TRBD1. From germline, CDR1 is KGHDR and CDR2 SFDVKD. V shed 3 bases, J shed 4 bases, and the junction held 8 bases outside the gene matches. CDR3 length equals 17 residues. CDR3 nucleotides: TGTGCCACCAGTGATCCCGGGACAGGGGAGTGGAATCAGCCCCAGCATTTT. Translating gives CATSDPGTGEWNQPQHF.

This sequence joins TRBV3-1 (or the pseudogene TRBV3-2) and TRBJ2-7; D ambiguous. The V end lost 4 bases, the J end lost 2 bases, and 9 bases lay between the germline ends. The CDR3 is 13 amino acids. Germline CDR1 is LGHDT and CDR2 is YNNKEL (reference sequence). The CDR3 nucleotides are TGTGCCAGCAGCCCTGAAGGAGCCTACGAGCAGTACTTC. It yields the protein CASSPEGAYEQYF.

The chain links TRBV5-4 to TRBJ2-3; perhaps D is TRBD1 or TRBD2 (5 bases each). CDR1 SGHNT and CDR2 YYREEE come from the germline V gene (reference sequence). This CDR3 is 14 amino acids long. Trimming removed 0 bases from V and 4 bases from J, with 9 bases in between. The CDR3 nucleotides are TGTGCCAGCAGCTTGGCCCGAGGGGCAGATACGCAGTATTTT. The encoded protein is CASSLARGADTQYF. Full variable domain (rest looked up from reference TRBV5-4 and TRBJ2-3): ETGVTQSPTHLIKTRGQQVTLRCSSQSGHNTVSWYQQALGQGPQFIFQYYREEENGRGNFPPRFSGLQFPNYSSELNVNALELDDSALYLCASSLARGADTQYFGPGTRLTVL.

The chain links TRBV6-5 to TRBJ2-7; TRBD2 is a possible D gene (6 bases). Per the germline V gene, CDR1 is MNHEY and CDR2 is SVGAGI. The CDR3 has 14 residues. V lost 2 bases and J lost 4, with 12 bases in between. The CDR3 sequence is CASSYGLAEYEQYF. The CDR3 DNA is TGTGCCAGCAGTTACGGATTAGCGGAGTACGAGCAGTACTTC.

V and J are TRBV2 and TRBJ2-2; 7 bases agree with TRBD1. The CDR3 is made up of 14 amino acids. The V segment lost 6 bases and the J segment 5 bases; nucleotides outside the gene matches: 6. CDR1 and CDR2 (germline): SNHLY, FYNNEI. In DNA, the CDR3 is TGTGCCAGCAGCTTTGACAGGGTTACCGGGGAGCTGTTTTTT. As protein: CASSFDRVTGELFF. Full variable domain (outside the CDR3, taken from reference TRBV2 and TRBJ2-2): EPEVTQTPSHQVTQMGQEVILRCVPISNHLYFYWYRQILGQKVEFLVSFYNNEISEKSEIFDDQFSVERPDGSNFTLKIRSTKLEDSAMYFCASSFDRVTGELFFGEGSRLTVL.

J is TRBJ2-3 and V is TRBV5-1, with D hard to call. V was cut by 0 bases and J by 0 bases, with 5 bases left in between. CDR3 size: 14 residues. Germline CDR1 SGHRS, CDR2 YFSETQ. The CDR3 reads CASSLVGSTDTQYF. For the CDR3, the DNA is TGCGCCAGCAGCTTGGTCGGCAGCACAGATACGCAGTATTTT.

This chain uses TRBV7-6 with TRBJ2-3, with D possibly TRBD1 on 5 matching bases. V was cut by 1 base and J by 8 bases, with 28 bases left in between. Germline assignment: CDR1 SGHVS and CDR2 FNYEAQ. This CDR3 has 19 residues. CDR3 amino acids: CASSLEAPIYRESGSTQYF. CDR3 bases: TGTGCCAGCAGCTTAGAAGCCCCGATTTACAGAGAATCAGGGTCTACGCAGTATTTT.

The CDR3 loop reads CASSRRGPYTEAFF. CDR3 bases: TGTGCCAGCAGTAGAAGGGGGCCGTACACTGAAGCTTTCTTT. V gene TRBV11-1 combines with J gene TRBJ1-1, with TRBD1 matching 7 bases. There are 14 residues in the CDR3. The V and J ends lost 6 bases and 3 bases, in that order; junction bases with no gene match: 7. Germline V lookup: CDR1 SGHAT, CDR2 FQDESV (reference sequence).

The chain joins TRBV5-1 to TRBJ2-7; 7 nucleotides align to TRBD1. The germline V gene encodes CDR1 SGHRS and CDR2 YFSETQ. This CDR3 is 15 amino acids long. V was pared by 4 bases and J by 2 bases, with 9 bases of the junction left unmatched. Here the CDR3 reads CASSTQAGTAYEQYF. Here the CDR3 DNA reads TGCGCCAGCAGCACCCAGGCCGGGACAGCCTACGAGCAGTACTTC.

The rearrangement joins TRBV3-1 (or the pseudogene TRBV3-2) to TRBJ2-7, with 12 bases fitting TRBD1. J lost 3 bases, V lost 7 bases, and 7 bases had no gene match. CDR1 LGHDT and CDR2 YNNKEL come from the germline V gene (reference sequence). The CDR3 loop spans 15 amino acids. This CDR3 is CASTSGTGGLYEQYF. DNA for the CDR3: TGTGCCAGCACTTCCGGGACAGGGGGCCTCTACGAGCAGTACTTC.

This chain uses TRBV4-3 with TRBJ1-1; D is undetermined. Germline V gene sequence: CDR1 LGHNA, CDR2 YSLEER. The CDR3 runs 15 residues. With 0 bases removed from V and 0 bases from J, the gap between germline ends came to 8 bases. CDR3 region: CASSQEISVNTEAFF. Here the CDR3 DNA reads TGCGCCAGCAGCCAAGAGATCTCGGTGAACACTGAAGCTTTCTTT.

J is TRBJ2-7 and V is TRBV5-4; 8 nucleotides align to TRBD2. The CDR3 sequence is 15 residues long. V was clipped by 4 bases and J by 2 bases; unmatched bases: 8. Germline V CDR1 and CDR2: SGHNT, YYREEE (reference sequence). For the CDR3, the DNA is TGTGCCAGCAGCCCAGGGATGGGACTAGCCTACGAGCAGTACTTC. Amino acids: CASSPGMGLAYEQYF.

A word on this clone: Other nucleotide sequences in the sample specify the same CDR3. The rearrangement joins TRBV3-1 (or the pseudogene TRBV3-2) to TRBJ1-5, with D perhaps TRBD1 (5 bases). From germline, CDR1 is LGHDT and CDR2 YNNKEL (reference sequence). V was pared by 0 bases and J by 7 bases, with 13 bases between. There are 15 residues in the CDR3. The CDR3 region has the DNA TGTGCCAGCAGCCAAGATGGGGGGGGTGGACAGCCCCAGCATTTT. Its translation: CASSQDGGGGQPQHF.

There are a few counts of this clone. The chain combines TRBV27 with TRBJ1-6; tentatively, D is TRBD1 (5 bases). V lost 2 bases and J lost 6, with 20 bases in between. The CDR3 runs to 18 residues. Looked up from germline, CDR1 is MNHEY and CDR2 is SMNVEV (reference sequence). This CDR3 reads CASSLVLGRGVGNSPLHF. CDR3 sequence (DNA): TGTGCCAGCAGTTTAGTGTTGGGGCGAGGGGTTGGTAATTCACCCCTCCACTTT.

Details on this clone: The sample carries other DNA sequences with the same CDR3. V gene TRBV6-5 combines with J gene TRBJ1-5; D is unclear. Trimming took 6 bases from V and 7 from J, leaving 13 bases between them. The CDR3 extends over 13 amino acids. Germline assignment: CDR1 MNHEY and CDR2 SVGAGI. For the CDR3, the DNA is TGTGCCAGCAGGGGAACTGTCGGACAGCCCCAGCATTTT. Translating gives CASRGTVGQPQHF.